The TCR beta chain described here comes from a study of control samples from healthy donors and cancer patients. The table came from immunoSEQ multiplex PCR; TCRdb's copy has only in-frame clones and leaves some out. The table includes approximately 80,000 clones, 70% to 90% detected once. Only one count was recorded for this clone. Trimming cost V 5 bases and J 4 bases; bases outside gene matches: 6. Germline V gene lookup returns CDR1 SGHTA and CDR2 FQGNSA. This CDR3 has 14 residues. The chain recombines TRBV7-2 with TRBJ1-2, with 8 nucleotides matching TRBD1. The clonotype comes from a woman between 50 and 59 years old in good health. Sequenced material: blood. Here the CDR3 DNA reads TGTGCCAGCAGCCACACCGGGACAGGCTATGGCTACACCTTC. Its protein is CASSHTGTGYGYTF.